Detailed here is one T cell receptor (beta chain). Its antigen is still unknown. No clone much larger than this one lies a single base away; base qualities are absent. The data were obtained in a study of CD8+ T cells in alopecia areata (dated by TCRdb to the late 2010s). For the wider study: Treated patients were enrolled in an open-label pilot trial of oral tofacitinib, 5 to 10 mg twice daily, for moderate-to-severe alopecia areata. Tofacitinib was given for 6 to 18 months, followed by 6 months of follow-up off drug to assess delayed response and recurrence. The study used high-throughput TCRbeta sequencing to examine T cell clonal expansion in alopecia areata, in both the C3H/HeJ mouse model and human patients. Biopsies were taken from tofacitinib-treated patients at baseline and at 4 and 24 weeks of treatment, and a later scalp biopsy was taken in several of the tofacitinib-treated patients. TCRbeta CDR3 regions were amplified by immunoSEQ multiplex PCR with 35 Vbeta forward and 13 Jbeta reverse primers. Scalp clonality was compared across normal scalp (n=4), patchy alopecia areata scalp (n=8), and alopecia totalis/universalis scalp (n=8). Human TCRbeta sequencing covered scalp tissue and sorted CD4+ and CD8+ peripheral blood T cells from patchy and totalis/universalis alopecia areata patients and healthy controls. RNA was extracted with the PAXgene miRNA kit for fixed scalp, the miRNeasy kit for PBMCs, and the RNeasy kit for mouse skin. Summary of the overall study and its limitations: Lesional scalp, especially in alopecia totalis/universalis, showed higher clonality and more expanded CD8+ clones than normal scalp, suggesting antigenic drive. Unlike mouse skin, where gammadelta T cells dominate, normal human skin contains resident alphabeta T cells that get sequenced too, which complicates analysis of the scalp TCR repertoire. Shared TCR sequences between patients were less evident than in mice, which may be partly attributable to HLA diversity in the patient population.

Inclusive of the bounding cysteine and phenylalanine, the CDR3 is 14 residues long. Just CDR3 DNA is preserved here, 42 bases in frame from base 1. For CDR1 and CDR2, the germline V gene (reference sequence) lists MNHEY and SMNVEV. V lost 4 bases and J lost 8 bases; the stretch between them is 17 bases long. The time point label, as the study defines it: baseline before oral tofacitinib. Lesional scalp punch biopsies and peripheral blood were collected from alopecia areata patients. After PBMCs were isolated by density centrifugation and stained for CD3, CD4 and CD8, a FACSAria was used to sort CD4+ and CD8+ T cells. Libraries were built with the immunoSEQ multiplex PCR assay. For TCR sequencing, RNA was extracted from every sample and reverse transcribed into cDNA to serve as template. First-strand cDNA was synthesized with SuperScript III using a 2:1 mix of oligo-dT and random hexamers. A synthetic immune receptor repertoire was used to gauge amplification bias, and whatever bias remained was removed computationally. From the authors' description of their analysis: Raw reads were preprocessed for error removal, and CDR3 was defined according to IMGT conventions as running from the conserved cysteine to phenylalanine. Clonality was calculated as 1 minus Shannon entropy normalized by log2 of the number of productive unique TCRs. Scalp TCRbeta sequences were cross-referenced with sorted blood CD4 and CD8 repertoires so that the CD4 or CD8 identity of scalp clones could be inferred. The clones in this table, taken by TCRdb from immuneACCESS, are in-frame only. Not every clone is retained; where verified, under half of the shortfall comes from an unresolved V gene, and the cause of the rest is unknown. That table is the source of V, J and clone size, and D and trimming were worked out from the DNA. The sample table lists 180,000 or so clones, about 67% of them with a count of one. Approximately 10% of the sample is held by the ten biggest clonotypes.

The sequence is built from TRBV27 and TRBJ1-2, with a weak D call of TRBD1 (6 bases match). This material consisted of CD8+ T cells sorted from blood, taken at week 0. The receptor was derived from a human donor with alopecia areata. The DNA reads as follows: TGTGCCAGCAGTTCAGGTGCGACGGGGGGCGGCTACACCTTC. This sequence encodes CASSSGATGGGYTF.